This T cell receptor (beta chain) came from a study of blood T cell repertoires in COVID-19. Sequencing used immunoSEQ multiplex PCR; TCRdb keeps in-frame clones, though not all of them. The sample has roughly 220,000 clones, approximately 83% seen once. Cohort assignment relied on participant-reported clinical history. The V gene lost 4 bases and the J gene lost 5 bases, with 17 bases spanning the gap. Germline CDR1 reads MGHRA; CDR2 reads YSYEKL. The CDR3 contains 15 residues. Sample: PBMCs or T cells enriched from blood (not recorded which). This chain joins TRBV4-1 and TRBJ1-2; TRBD1 might be the D (6 bases). This clonotype was obtained from a woman in her thirties or forties with acute COVID-19. The CDR3: CASSRLGGPLYGYTF. The CDR3 DNA reads TGCGCCAGCAGCCGGCTAGGGGGACCCCTTTATGGCTACACCTTC.